The sequence of this T cell receptor (beta chain) was determined in a study of spatial heterogeneity in lung cancer. About the study: Detection consistently yielded more beta chains than alpha chains. General study points: At tumor resection, ubiquitous expanded TCRs were detected in blood more often than later.

Single TCR cDNA molecules each had their own unique molecular identifier. One entry per CDR3 protein results from TCRdb running MiXCR on the 5' RACE reads. The sample lists some 50,000 distinct CDR3 sequences, 7.5% to 8% seen once, with less than 15% in the top ten. Stated time point: sample taken at primary tumor resection. No cells were sorted before sequencing. The whole RNA sequenced was extracted from tumor, nontumor lung or frozen PBMC. The donors were 72 patients with non-small cell lung cancer that was early-stage and untreated. Note on this clonotype: As yet, its antigen is unknown.

Trimming removed 2 bases from V and 5 bases from J, with 3 bases in between. The length of the CDR3 is 11 residues. In germline, CDR1 is GTSNPN, CDR2 SVGIG (reference sequence). The material sequenced was PBMCs, taken at surgery. This receptor was identified in a female donor with early-stage non-small cell lung cancer. The chain employs TRBV30 and TRBJ2-2, with D unclear. CDR3 coding DNA: TGTGCCTGGAGTAGGACCGGGGAGCTGTTTTTT. Its translation: CAWSRTGELFF.